Listed here are 23 T cell receptor beta chains from one sample, sequenced in a study of regulatory T cells in long-lasting Graves disease (dated by TCRdb to the early 2020s). Library construction relied on multiplex PCR. This sample was sequenced with an Illumina HiSeq 4000. TCR beta libraries were built with iRepertoire HTBI primers and Arm-PCR amplification of CDR3 regions. TCRdb's own reprocessing of the public reads used fastp at Q25 and MiXCR and kept productive beta chains. Rows are unified per CDR3 protein, each entry keeping the most common DNA and genes. This sample holds 300,000 to 500,000 distinct CDR3 sequences; less than 25% were observed only once. The leading ten clones occupy around 20% of the sample. The sample's time point label, in plain terms: persistent/refractory GD, antithyroid drugs over 5 years with positive TRAb. RNA was extracted from PBMCs in TRIzol for both TCR sequencing and RNA sequencing.

The starting material was peripheral blood mononuclear cells (PBMCs), obtained when the disease was refractory, from a patient treated with antithyroid drugs. The receptor source for this set is a female donor with Graves disease.

This clonotype came up many times. V gene TRBV30 combines with J gene TRBJ1-1, with 7 bases matching TRBD1. The CDR3 covers 14 residues. Germline V gives CDR1 GTSNPN, CDR2 SVGIG (reference sequence). V lost 4 bases and J lost 3; bases outside the gene matches: 8. CDR3 in DNA: TGTGCCTGGAACGACAGGGTTGGGGACACTGAAGCTTTCTTT. This encodes CAWNDRVGDTEAFF.

J is TRBJ2-5 and V is TRBV7-9; TRBD2 agrees at 10 bases. The CDR3 is 16 amino acids. Germline V gene lookup returns CDR1 SEHNR and CDR2 FQNEAQ (reference sequence). V shed 4 bases, J shed 3 bases, and the junction held 8 bases outside the gene matches. The CDR3 nucleotides are TGTGCCAGCAGCTCCAATGTAGGACTAGCGGAAGAGACCCAGTACTTC. This encodes CASSSNVGLAEETQYF.

A word on this clonotype: Just one base apart from a much larger clone, this may be a read error. The J gene is TRBJ2-7, the V gene TRBV2; D assignment may be TRBD1 or TRBD2 (5 bases each). The germline gives CDR1 SNHLY, CDR2 FYNNEI. The CDR3 contains 11 residues. CDR3 protein: CASMFRDETNF. In DNA, the CDR3 is TGTGCCAGCATGTTCCGGGACGAGACGAACTTC.

The V and J genes are TRBV7-8 and TRBJ2-5; unclear D gene. Looked up from germline, CDR1 is SGHVS and CDR2 is FQNEAQ. The V and J ends lost 5 bases and 5 bases respectively, with 15 bases between them. CDR3 length: 14 amino acids. CDR3 nucleotides: TGTGCCAGCAGCCCTCGCCCGGTTTGGGAGACCCAGTACTTC. It yields the protein CASSPRPVWETQYF.

Only one count was recorded for this clonotype. The genes are TRBV27 and TRBJ2-6; TRBD1 is a possible D gene (6 bases). There are 19 residues in the CDR3. Between the trimmed V and J ends, which lost 6 bases and 2 bases, there was a span of 23 bases. The germline CDR1 and CDR2 sequences are MNHEY and SMNVEV (reference sequence). The CDR3 bases are TGTGCCAGCAGCCCCCTTACCGGGACAAGGTTCACTGGGGCCAACGTCCTGACTTTC. Translating gives CASSPLTGTRFTGANVLTF.

The chain joins TRBV28 to TRBJ2-1; 8 nucleotides line up with TRBD2. The germline CDR1 and CDR2 sequences are MDHEN and SYDVKM. The CDR3 contains 14 residues. With 7 bases clipped from V and 5 bases from J, the junction kept 7 bases outside the gene matches. CDR3 nucleotide sequence: TGTGCCAGCACCGCCGGGGGGGGGGACAATGAGCAGTTCTTC. Protein product: CASTAGGGDNEQFF.

This clonotype was counted at least ten times. The chain carries TRBV12-3 or TRBV12-4 and TRBJ2-7; 9 bases align to TRBD1. The trim removed 4 bases at V and 4 bases at J, leaving 11 bases unmatched. The CDR3 totals 16 residues. In nucleotides, the CDR3 is TGTGCCAGCAGTTGGGGGGACCTGGGACAGGGATACGAGCAGTACTTC. It codes for CASSWGDLGQGYEQYF.

This chain connects TRBV7-2 to TRBJ1-4; TRBD1 aligns across 9 bases. V dropped 1 base and J dropped 8; count of bases not matched to a gene: 8. This CDR3 has 16 residues. CDR1 SGHTA and CDR2 FQGNSA come from the germline V gene. The CDR3 here is CASSLVEQGALEKLFF. The CDR3 DNA reads as TGTGCCAGCAGCTTAGTAGAACAGGGGGCTTTAGAAAAACTGTTTTTT.

This clonotype has more than one count but fewer than ten. The chain links TRBV4-3 to TRBJ1-1, with D perhaps matching TRBD1 (5 bases). The CDR3 runs 17 residues. Germline CDR1 reads LGHNA; CDR2 reads YSLEER. V lost 0 bases to trimming and J lost 10 bases, with 24 bases between them. CDR3 protein: CASSQDRSWRTPLGAFF. The CDR3 nucleotides are TGCGCCAGCAGCCAAGATCGAAGTTGGAGGACACCCCTCGGAGCTTTCTTT.

In this sample, this clonotype turned up a few times. This rearrangement joins TRBV11-1 to TRBJ2-2; possibly TRBD1 for D (5 bases). Trimming took off 5 bases at V and 7 bases at J, with 17 bases between the two ends. The CDR3 contains 15 residues. Per the germline V gene, CDR1 is SGHAT and CDR2 is FQDESV (reference sequence). CDR3 nucleotides: TGTGCCAGCAGCCAAGCTTACTGGGGCGGCGGGGAGCTGTTTTTT. It specifies CASSQAYWGGGELFF.

This clonotype has only one observation. Since a much larger clone is just one base distant, this may be a read error. The V and J genes are TRBV28 and TRBJ2-7; TRBD1 agrees at 7 bases. The CDR3 has 14 amino acids. Per germline, CDR1 MDHEN and CDR2 SYDVKM. The V and J ends lost 5 bases and 8 bases, in that order; junction bases with no gene match: 12. The DNA for the CDR3 is TGTGCCAGCAGTCCCCTGGGGGCAGGGGGAAAGCAGTACTTC. Protein sequence: CASSPLGAGGKQYF.

This clonotype was detected only a few times. The chain has TRBV20-1 and TRBJ2-5, with D perhaps matching TRBD1 (5 bases). The CDR3 is 14 residues long. Per the germline V gene, CDR1 is DFQATT and CDR2 is SNEGSKA (reference sequence). The V gene lost 5 bases and the J gene lost 5 bases, with 18 bases spanning the gap. The CDR3 here is CSAAPGSKGETQYF. In DNA, the CDR3 is TGCAGTGCTGCACCGGGCTCAAAGGGGGAGACCCAGTACTTC.

CDR3 DNA sequence: TGTGCCAGCAGCCGCAATACTGGCACCGGGGAGCTGTTTTTT. Protein sequence: CASSRNTGTGELFF. The chain uses TRBV7-2 and TRBJ2-2; no clear D. The CDR3 consists of 14 residues. The germline CDR1 and CDR2 sequences are SGHTA and FQGNSA. V shed 5 bases and J shed 4 bases, with 11 bases lying between them.

The V and J genes are TRBV10-3 and TRBJ1-1, with D uncertain. CDR3 length equals 14 residues. The V and J ends lost 3 bases and 2 bases respectively, with 10 bases between them. From germline, CDR1 is ENHRY and CDR2 SYGVKD. The CDR3 region is CAISDPDQNTEAFF. The CDR3 DNA follows: TGTGCCATCAGTGACCCGGACCAAAACACTGAAGCTTTCTTT.

This clonotype was counted a single time. A much more abundant neighbour one base away suggests this may be a read error. This chain links TRBV6-1 with TRBJ2-4, with unresolved D. Trimming cost V 4 bases and J 1 base, with 8 bases left between them. This CDR3 comprises 14 residues. The germline CDR1 and CDR2 sequences are MNHNS and SASEGT. The CDR3 DNA sequence: TGTGCCAGCAGTGTAGGCGAGGCCAAAAACATTCAGTACTTC. Protein: CASSVGEAKNIQYF.

This clonotype was picked up many times. The chain recombines TRBV6-1 with TRBJ1-2; D is uncertain. The CDR3 length is 13 residues. In germline, CDR1 is MNHNS, CDR2 SASEGT. Trimming cost V 7 bases and J 2 bases, with 11 bases left between them. The CDR3 DNA reads TGTGCCAGCATAGAGAGGAGGAACTATGGCTACACCTTC. Its protein is CASIERRNYGYTF.

The rearrangement uses TRBV10-3 and TRBJ2-6; TRBD1 matches 10 bases. The CDR3 has 18 residues. V lost 4 bases and J lost 2; bases outside the gene matches: 8. Germline V lookup: CDR1 ENHRY, CDR2 SYGVKD. The CDR3: CAISVWGQGFPGANVLTF. For the CDR3, the DNA is TGTGCCATCAGTGTGTGGGGACAGGGGTTTCCTGGGGCCAACGTCCTGACTTTC.

At least ten counts were recorded for this clonotype. The genes are TRBV10-3 and TRBJ1-1; D possibly corresponds to TRBD1 (6 bases). The V end lost 3 bases, the J end lost 6 bases, and 17 bases lay between the germline ends. This CDR3 contains 15 residues. Germline lookup yields CDR1 ENHRY and CDR2 SYGVKD. The CDR3 DNA is TGTGCCATCAGTGACCATGAGACAGGCCGTCCTGAAGCTTTCTTT. Protein sequence: CAISDHETGRPEAFF.

Ten or more counts support this clonotype. The rearrangement uses TRBV28 and TRBJ1-1, with 8 bases matching TRBD1. V dropped 5 bases and J dropped 7; count of bases not matched to a gene: 12. Germline assignment: CDR1 MDHEN and CDR2 SYDVKM. The CDR3 spans 15 residues. CDR3 sequence reads: CASSTPGRGLGEAFF. The CDR3 bases are TGTGCCAGCAGTACCCCCGGCAGGGGGCTAGGTGAAGCTTTCTTT.

At least ten counts were recorded for this clonotype. The chain recombines TRBV28 with TRBJ2-2, with 8 nucleotides matching TRBD2. The V gene end was trimmed by 5 bases and the J gene end by 0 bases; junction bases not matched to a gene: 2. The CDR3 spans 15 residues. Germline CDR1 reads MDHEN; CDR2 reads SYDVKM. The CDR3 sequence: CASSPAGANTGELFF. Written as DNA, the CDR3 is TGTGCCAGCAGTCCAGCGGGAGCGAACACCGGGGAGCTGTTTTTT.

This clonotype was picked up many times. This rearrangement joins TRBV12-3 or TRBV12-4 to TRBJ1-1; 9 positions match TRBD1. The CDR3 spans 17 residues. V trimming: 5 bases; J trimming: 4 bases; junction bases outside the gene matches: 14. The CDR3 here is CASSPDRGYYAGTEAFF. For the CDR3, the DNA is TGTGCCAGCAGTCCAGACAGGGGGTATTATGCGGGCACTGAAGCTTTCTTT.

The chain has TRBV18 and TRBJ2-2; TRBD2 matches at 10 bases. The J segment lost 1 base and the V segment lost 2 bases, leaving 1 base of the junction unmatched. This CDR3 comprises 16 residues. Germline CDR1 reads KGHSH; CDR2 reads LQKENI. The CDR3 DNA reads TGTGCCAGCTCACCATCTAGCGGGAGGAACACCGGGGAGCTGTTTTTT. As protein: CASSPSSGRNTGELFF. The full variable domain, in which reference TRBV18 and TRBJ2-2 provide the parts outside the CDR3, is NAGVMQNPRHLVRRRGQEARLRCSPMKGHSHVYWYRQLPEEGLKFMVYLQKENIIDESGMPKERFSAEFPKEGPSILRIQQVVRGDSAAYFCASSPSSGRNTGELFFGEGSRLTVL.

This chain joins TRBV3-1 and TRBJ2-1; D not resolved. The V end lost 5 bases, the J end lost 3 bases, and 14 bases lay between the germline ends. The CDR3 is made up of 15 amino acids. Germline-derived CDR1 and CDR2 are LGHDT and YNNKEL (reference sequence). CDR3 sequence (DNA): TGTGCCAGCAGCTTTACACGGCCCGGCTACAATGAGCAGTTCTTC. Encoded protein: CASSFTRPGYNEQFF.